Below are 28 T cell receptor beta chains sequenced from a single sample in a study of cytomegalovirus exposure and HLA in healthy donors. The PCR had 60 Vbeta and 13 Jbeta primers. Profiled with immunoSEQ multiplex PCR; TCRdb holds only in-frame clones, not every one. The sample includes tens of thousands of clones, over 75% of them seen just once. The sample taken for sequencing was PBMCs. Receptors were obtained from a human donor in good health.

The rearrangement joins TRBV6-5 to TRBJ1-2; the match to TRBD1 covers 8 bases. This CDR3 comprises 12 residues. With 8 bases clipped from V and 8 bases from J, the junction kept 7 bases outside the gene matches. The germline V gene encodes CDR1 MNHEY and CDR2 SVGAGI. The CDR3 nucleotides are TGTGCCAGCCGTAGAACAGGGGGGGGCTACACCTTC. Translating it yields CASRRTGGGYTF.

V is TRBV19 and J is TRBJ2-7; 8 nucleotides line up with TRBD1. CDR1 and CDR2 from the germline V gene are LNHDA and SQIVND (reference sequence). Trimming took 5 bases from V and 7 from J; bases not matched to a gene: 7. There are 13 residues in the CDR3. In nucleotides, the CDR3 is TGTGCCAGTAGTGCTTCAAGGGACAGGGAGCAGTACTTC. Translating gives CASSASRDREQYF.

V and J are TRBV5-1 and TRBJ1-1; the D is unclear. This CDR3 comprises 15 residues. V shed 0 bases and J shed 1 base, with 10 bases lying between them. Germline V gene data show CDR1 as SGHRS and CDR2 as YFSETQ. The DNA of the CDR3 is TGCGCCAGCAGCTTGGCCTCGACAAAGAACACTGAAGCTTTCTTT. As protein: CASSLASTKNTEAFF.

Worth noting for this clone: An end of the junction differs from the germline gene, which may be a read error. V and J are TRBV7-9 and TRBJ1-2; 8 nucleotides align to TRBD1. Germline assignment: CDR1 SEHNR and CDR2 FQNEAQ (reference sequence). The CDR3 is 13 residues long. The CDR3 here is CASSPQDREGYPF. CDR3 bases: TGTGCCAGCAGCCCACAGGACAGGGAAGGCTACCCCTTC.

The rearrangement uses TRBV7-2 and TRBJ2-5, with a weak D call TRBD2 (6 bases). Judging by the DNA end, TRBJ2-7 fits better; the J call may be wrong. CDR1 and CDR2 (germline): SGHTA, FQGNSA. This CDR3 has 14 amino acids. The CDR3 coding sequence is TGTGCCAGCAGCTTAGAAGCGCGGGGCTACGAGCAGTACTTC. This sequence encodes CASSLEARGYEQYF.

The chain uses TRBV7-9 and TRBJ2-7, with D unclear. The germline gives CDR1 SEHNR, CDR2 FQNEAQ (reference sequence). The V gene lost 5 bases and the J gene lost 3 bases, with 14 bases spanning the gap. The CDR3 has 14 amino acids. The CDR3 bases are TGTGCCAGCAGCGGCCTGGGCCTTGGCTACGAGCAGTACTTC. It is translated as CASSGLGLGYEQYF.

The CDR3 sequence is CASSVGGPTGELFF. The CDR3 DNA reads as TGCGCCAGCAGCGTCGGGGGGCCCACCGGGGAGCTGTTTTTT. The chain is built from TRBV5-1 and TRBJ2-2, with D possibly being TRBD2 (7 bases). CDR1 and CDR2 (germline): SGHRS, YFSETQ. V was shortened by 4 bases and J by 4 bases, with 11 bases between the two germline ends. The CDR3 runs 14 residues.

As concerns this clone: Its ends do not fully match the called genes, so a read error is possible. This sequence joins TRBV7-9 and TRBJ2-1; TRBD2 matches 9 bases. CDR3 length equals 14 residues. Germline CDR1 and CDR2: SEHNR and FQNEAQ (reference sequence). The CDR3 protein is CAGSQRGVEDEQFF. The DNA for the CDR3 is TGTGCCGGCAGCCAGCGGGGGGTTGAGGATGAGCAGTTCTTC.

This chain joins TRBV18 and TRBJ2-3, with unresolved D. V was shortened by 6 bases and J by 5 bases, with 6 bases between the two germline ends. CDR1 is KGHSH, CDR2 LQKENI, per germline. The CDR3 length is 11 residues. CDR3 protein: CASSELDTQYF. CDR3 nucleotides: TGTGCCAGCTCCGAGTTAGATACGCAGTATTTT.

DNA of the CDR3: TGTGCCACCAGCAGAGACACAGGGGCTGGAAACACCATATATTTT. Its translation is CATSRDTGAGNTIYF. The V gene is TRBV15, the J gene TRBJ1-3; 7 bases are a match to TRBD1. Germline loops: CDR1 LNHNV, CDR2 YYDKDF (reference sequence). The CDR3 consists of 15 residues. J gave up 2 bases and V 0 bases, and 1 base lay outside the gene matches.

The chain has TRBV5-1 and TRBJ1-2, with D possibly being TRBD1 (6 bases). The CDR3 consists of 11 residues. V lost 0 bases and J 10 bases, leaving 7 bases between the germline ends. Germline-derived CDR1 and CDR2 are SGHRS and YFSETQ. CDR3 residues: CASSLAGDYTF. The CDR3 nucleotides read TGCGCCAGCAGCTTGGCAGGGGACTACACCTTC.

This chain links TRBV6-4 with TRBJ1-3; 7 nucleotides agree with TRBD1. Trimming removed 10 bases from V and 0 bases from J; junction bases left unmatched: 18. CDR3 length: 18 residues. Germline loops: CDR1 MRHNA, CDR2 SNTAGT. In nucleotides, the CDR3 is TGTGCCACCGCTACGAAGGATACGGGACAGAGCTCTGGAAACACCATATATTTT. Protein: CATATKDTGQSSGNTIYF.

The V and J genes are TRBV6-5 and TRBJ2-6; possible D gene TRBD2, 5 bases. V shed 6 bases and J shed 5 bases, with 14 bases lying between them. This CDR3 is 15 amino acids long. CDR1 is MNHEY and CDR2 is SVGAGI in the germline V gene. The CDR3 DNA is TGTGCCAGCAGCTCCGGCGGAGGCCGGGCCAACGTCCTGACTTTC. Amino acid sequence: CASSSGGGRANVLTF.

This clone was detected a few times. CDR3 protein: CASSPTPFGGHEAYEQYF. CDR3 coding DNA: TGTGCCAGCAGCCCAACCCCCTTCGGGGGGCATGAAGCCTACGAGCAGTACTTC. The chain recombines TRBV14 with TRBJ2-7; D possibly corresponds to TRBD2 (7 bases). V was trimmed by 4 bases and J by 2 bases, leaving 24 bases between them. This CDR3 has 18 residues. CDR1 and CDR2 (germline): SGHDN, FVKESK.

The sample holds a few counts of this clone. The gene calls are TRBV6-5 and TRBJ2-1; 8 bases fit TRBD2. Germline loops: CDR1 MNHEY, CDR2 SVGAGI. The trim removed 6 bases at V and 5 bases at J, leaving 9 bases unmatched. This CDR3 region has 15 residues. DNA of the CDR3: TGTGCCAGCAGGATGGGACTAGACCTCAACAATGAGCAGTTCTTC. It is translated as CASRMGLDLNNEQFF.

The chain is built from TRBV7-2 and TRBJ2-5; D is perhaps TRBD2 (6 bases). The length of the CDR3 is 15 residues. V was shortened by 5 bases and J by 1 base, with 14 bases between the two germline ends. From germline, CDR1 is SGHTA and CDR2 FQGNSA. CDR3 DNA sequence: TGTGCCAGCAGCCGGATCGGACTACTCCAAGAGACCCAGTACTTC. It codes for CASSRIGLLQETQYF.

The V gene is TRBV6-5, the J gene TRBJ1-4; a possible D gene is TRBD1 (5 bases). The CDR3 extends over 16 amino acids. Trimming took 0 bases from V and 2 from J, leaving 10 bases between them. From germline, CDR1 is MNHEY and CDR2 SVGAGI. The CDR3 sequence: CASSYSRGITNEKLFF. The CDR3 DNA is TGTGCCAGCAGTTACTCGCGGGGGATCACTAATGAAAAACTGTTTTTT.

CDR3 region: CASSSGGEEFTF. The CDR3 nucleotides read TGTGCCAGCAGCTCGGGGGGCGAAGAGTTCACCTTC. V is TRBV11-3 and J is TRBJ1-2; D may be TRBD1 (6 bases). V was pared by 4 bases and J by 13 bases, with 16 bases between. The CDR3 sequence is 12 residues long. Germline V gives CDR1 SGHNT, CDR2 YENEEA.

In this sample, this clone turned up a few times. Germline and junction disagree at one end, which may indicate a read error. This chain uses TRBV4-1 with TRBJ1-2, with D hard to call. This CDR3 is built from 15 residues. CDR1 and CDR2 from the germline V gene are MGHRA and YSYEKL. DNA of the CDR3: TGCGCCAGCAGCCCGACGACGGGGAGAAACTATGGCTACCCCTTC. This codes for CASSPTTGRNYGYPF.

V gene TRBV5-1 combines with J gene TRBJ1-1; no firm D call. The V and J ends lost 0 bases and 4 bases respectively, with 13 bases between them. The CDR3 totals 15 residues. CDR1 SGHRS and CDR2 YFSETQ come from the germline V gene. The DNA for the CDR3 is TGCGCCAGCAGCTTGGTAGGCGGAGACCTCACTGAAGCTTTCTTT. Translating gives CASSLVGGDLTEAFF.

This clone was observed a handful of times. V usage is TRBV7-2 and J usage is TRBJ2-7; possibly TRBD1 for D (6 bases). This CDR3 has 15 residues. Germline lookup yields CDR1 SGHTA and CDR2 FQGNSA. Trimming removed 1 base at V and 2 bases at J, with 12 bases between. This CDR3 reads CASSLGQGSPYEQYF. The DNA for the CDR3 is TGTGCCAGCAGCTTAGGCCAGGGGTCTCCCTACGAGCAGTACTTC.

The rearrangement joins TRBV25-1 to TRBJ2-7, with D hard to call. Trimming left V 5 bases short and J 0 bases short, with 11 bases between. CDR1 is MGHDK, CDR2 SYGVNS, per germline. The CDR3 totals 14 residues. The CDR3 sequence: CASSLTESSYEQYF. In DNA form, the CDR3 reads TGTGCCAGCAGTCTCACGGAGAGCTCCTACGAGCAGTACTTC.

The rearrangement joins TRBV6-5 to TRBJ2-5, with D perhaps TRBD1 (6 bases). Trimming removed 5 bases from V and 8 bases from J, with 15 bases in between. The CDR3 has 13 amino acids. Germline values: CDR1 MNHEY, CDR2 SVGAGI. This CDR3 is CASSGTGSSTQYF. The CDR3 nucleotides read TGTGCCAGCAGTGGAACAGGGTCCAGTACCCAGTACTTC.

The V and J genes are TRBV6-4 and TRBJ1-2; 9 bases match TRBD1. Germline V lookup: CDR1 MRHNA, CDR2 SNTAGT. V shed 4 bases and J 2 bases; nucleotides not matched to a gene: 5. This CDR3 is built from 15 residues. The CDR3 sequence: CASSVTGGVNYGYTF. The DNA for the CDR3 is TGTGCCAGCAGTGTGACAGGGGGGGTCAACTATGGCTACACCTTC.

This chain connects TRBV5-1 to TRBJ1-5; D is unresolved. This CDR3 is built from 15 residues. Trimming stripped 4 bases from V and 2 bases from J, with 13 bases between. CDR1 is SGHRS, CDR2 YFSETQ, per germline. The CDR3 DNA reads TGCGCCAGCAGCCCGGGAGGGAGGGGCAATCAGCCCCAGCATTTT. Translated, it gives CASSPGGRGNQPQHF.

Comment on this clone: A junction end diverges from the germline sequence, so it may reflect a read error. The chain combines TRBV5-4 with TRBJ1-2, with D maybe TRBD1 (6 bases). The CDR3 extends over 12 amino acids. Germline CDR1 and CDR2: SGHNT and YYREEE (reference sequence). The CDR3 coding sequence is TGTGCCAGCAGCTGGGACAACTATGGCTACCCCTTC. It encodes CASSWDNYGYPF.

V is TRBV28 and J is TRBJ1-5; possible D gene TRBD1, 6 bases. The CDR3 runs to 15 residues. V shed 3 bases and J shed 0 bases, with 9 bases lying between them. Germline values: CDR1 MDHEN, CDR2 SYDVKM. The CDR3 coding sequence is TGTGCCAGCAGTTTCCCAGGGGATAGCAATCAGCCCCAGCATTTT. This codes for CASSFPGDSNQPQHF.

J is TRBJ1-5 and V is TRBV6-1, with D unclear. The CDR3 is 12 residues long. V gave up 3 bases and J gave up 10 bases, with 10 bases separating them. In germline, CDR1 is MNHNS, CDR2 SASEGT. As DNA, the CDR3 is TGTGCCAGCAGTGAGTCTGAGGGTCCCCAGCATTTT. It encodes CASSESEGPQHF.